This T cell receptor (beta chain) appears in the sequencing data of a study of CD8 T cells in Susac syndrome. Study context: There were Susac syndrome patients who were therapy-naive at blood draw, others on corticosteroids, and others on intravenous immunoglobulin alone.

Study outcomes and limitations: Clonal expansion involving Susac CD8+ cells peaked in TEMRA cells and active patients.

Sequencing of TCR beta drew on CD8+ and CD4+ T cells from blood. Turning to this clonotype: No antigen is known for it.

An input of about 0.5 to 1 ug of RNA was subjected to reverse transcription using random hexamers. With immunoSEQ multiplex PCR, TCR beta CDR3 was amplified across 54 Vbeta and 13 Jbeta. MiXCR, run by TCRdb on the immunoSEQ multiplex PCR reads, gives a single entry per CDR3 protein. The data contain about 82,000 distinct CDR3 sequences, roughly 96% of them singletons. Trimming cost V 0 bases and J 3 bases, with 18 bases left between them. The CDR3 is 17 amino acids. CDR1 is DFQATT and CDR2 is SNEGSKA in the germline V gene (reference sequence). Input material: CD8+ T cells from PBMCs. The chain recombines TRBV20-1 with TRBJ1-5; D is possibly TRBD1 (5 bases). This clonotype was obtained from a human donor with Susac syndrome. CDR3 bases: TGCAGTGCTAGAGATCGTGCCGTGGGGGGGACCAATCAGCCCCAGCATTTT. Amino acid sequence: CSARDRAVGGTNQPQHF.